The 2 T cell receptor beta chains presented below share a single source sample, sequenced in a study of identical twins. TCRdb re-called the 5' RACE reads through MiXCR, storing one row per CDR3 protein. Of about 720,000 distinct CDR3 sequences listed, 8.5% to 9% were seen once; the top ten hold 0.98%. This sample was shared with a second study, whose subject was yellow fever vaccine responses in identical twins.

Source material: PBMCs. The receptors originated from a woman younger than 35 in good health.

This clonotype has more than one count but fewer than ten. The genes are TRBV3-1 and TRBJ2-1, with 8 bases that match TRBD2. Germline V gene sequence: CDR1 LGHDT, CDR2 YNNKEL (reference sequence). V shed 4 bases and J 9 bases; nucleotides not matched to a gene: 11. This CDR3 spans 15 amino acids. This CDR3 reads CASSPPQREWSEQFF. The CDR3 DNA reads as TGTGCCAGCAGCCCCCCCCAGCGGGAGTGGAGTGAGCAGTTCTTC.

The chain joins TRBV19 to TRBJ2-2, with TRBD2 as a possible D gene (5 bases). This CDR3 has 16 residues. Deletions cut 0 bases from V and 4 bases from J, with 12 bases between. From germline, CDR1 is LNHDA and CDR2 SQIVND (reference sequence). CDR3 sequence: CASSIEASRSTGELFF. The CDR3, as DNA: TGTGCCAGTAGTATAGAGGCTAGCAGAAGCACCGGGGAGCTGTTTTTT.